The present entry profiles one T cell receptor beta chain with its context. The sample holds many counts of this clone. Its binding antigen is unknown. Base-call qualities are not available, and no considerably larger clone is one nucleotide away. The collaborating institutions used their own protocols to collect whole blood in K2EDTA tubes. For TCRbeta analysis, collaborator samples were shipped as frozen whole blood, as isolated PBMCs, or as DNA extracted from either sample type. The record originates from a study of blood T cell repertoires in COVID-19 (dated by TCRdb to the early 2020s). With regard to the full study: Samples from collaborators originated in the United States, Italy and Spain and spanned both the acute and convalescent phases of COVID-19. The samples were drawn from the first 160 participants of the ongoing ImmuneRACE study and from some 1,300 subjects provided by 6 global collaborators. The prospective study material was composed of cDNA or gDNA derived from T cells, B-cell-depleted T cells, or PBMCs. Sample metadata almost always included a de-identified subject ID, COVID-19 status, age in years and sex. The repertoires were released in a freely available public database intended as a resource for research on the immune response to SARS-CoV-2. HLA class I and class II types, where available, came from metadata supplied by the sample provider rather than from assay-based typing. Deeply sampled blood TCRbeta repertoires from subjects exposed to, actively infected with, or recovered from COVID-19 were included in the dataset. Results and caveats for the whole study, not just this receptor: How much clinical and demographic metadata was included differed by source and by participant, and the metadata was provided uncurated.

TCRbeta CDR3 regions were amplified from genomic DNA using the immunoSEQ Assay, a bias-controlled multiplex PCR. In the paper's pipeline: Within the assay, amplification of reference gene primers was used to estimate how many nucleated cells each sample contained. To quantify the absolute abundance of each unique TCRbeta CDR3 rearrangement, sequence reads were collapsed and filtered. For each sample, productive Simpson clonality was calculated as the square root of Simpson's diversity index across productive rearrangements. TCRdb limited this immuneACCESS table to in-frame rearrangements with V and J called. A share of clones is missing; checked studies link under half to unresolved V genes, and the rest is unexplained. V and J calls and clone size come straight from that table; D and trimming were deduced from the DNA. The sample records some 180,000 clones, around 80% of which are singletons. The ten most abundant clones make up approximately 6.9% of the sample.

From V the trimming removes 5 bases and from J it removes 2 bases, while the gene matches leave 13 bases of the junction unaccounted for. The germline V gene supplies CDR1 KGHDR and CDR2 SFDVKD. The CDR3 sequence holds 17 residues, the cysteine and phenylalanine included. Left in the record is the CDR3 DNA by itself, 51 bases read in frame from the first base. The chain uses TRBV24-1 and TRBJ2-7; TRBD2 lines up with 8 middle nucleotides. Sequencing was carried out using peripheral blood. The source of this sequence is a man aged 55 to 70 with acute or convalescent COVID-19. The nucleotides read TGTGCCACCAGTGTCCCTTCCAGGACTAGCAGGCCCTACGAGCAGTACTTC. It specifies CATSVPSRTSRPYEQYF.